This TCR beta chain derives from a study of shared clonotypes between healthy human individuals. The CDR3 runs 16 residues. Looked up from germline, CDR1 is SGHAT and CDR2 is FQNNGV. After removal of 0 bases from V and 4 bases from J, the junction contained 3 bases not matched to a gene. Study conclusions and caveats: Sharing across a handful of donors was seen in 4% to 5% of naive CD4 clonotypes. Generally, naive subsets came out with larger estimated richness than memory subsets. Clonotype sharing levels among donors were expected to vary with sequencing depth.

In the authors' workflow: Because ImmunoSEQ provided only junction sequences with no quality scores, the filtering differed. Generated by immunoSEQ multiplex PCR, the TCRdb table keeps only in-frame clones and is missing some. From that table come the V and J calls and clone size; the DNA was used to work out D and trimming. The sample records 2 million to 2.5 million clones, 92% being singletons. Comment on this clone: Its antigen is as yet unknown.

Sequencing was done on a sample of naive CD4+ T cells from PBMCs. This sample's subset: CD45RA+ positively selected. The source of this sequence is a young man in good health. Some clones in this sample may be carry-over from other donors' samples. The chain carries TRBV11-2 and TRBJ1-6, with TRBD1 identical over 7 bases. CDR3 coding DNA: TGTGCCAGCAGCTTAGACCCGACAGGGTATAATTCACCCCTCCACTTT. Amino acid sequence: CASSLDPTGYNSPLHF.